A single sample gave rise to the 9 T cell receptor beta chains below, sequenced in a study of blood T cells in healthy people across ages. A sample-barcoded 5' primer and a J-beta primer mix were used in a second PCR of roughly 7 to 11 cycles. Via MiXCR, TCRdb re-called the 5' RACE reads, giving one row per CDR3 protein. The data hold fewer than 800,000 distinct CDR3 sequences, with over 20% observed a single time. Sequencing input: blood. These receptor sequences come from a man between 65 and 80 years old in good health.

This clonotype was detected only a few times. The chain recombines TRBV12-3 or TRBV12-4 with TRBJ1-3, with D perhaps matching TRBD1 (5 bases). The CDR3 is made up of 13 amino acids. With 7 bases removed from V and 8 bases from J, the gap between germline ends came to 15 bases. The chain's CDR3 is CASTYFLGDTIYF. The DNA of the CDR3 is TGTGCCAGCACCTACTTCCTGGGGGACACCATATATTTT.

The table lists this clonotype with many counts. The rearrangement joins TRBV10-3 to TRBJ1-5; D perhaps matches TRBD1 (6 bases). V lost 2 bases and J lost 2, with 10 bases in between. The CDR3 covers 15 residues. In germline, CDR1 is ENHRY, CDR2 SYGVKD. CDR3 in DNA: TGTGCCATCAGTGAGGGCAGGGGTGGCAATCAGCCCCAGCATTTT. This gives the protein CAISEGRGGNQPQHF.

The chain employs TRBV3-1 and TRBJ2-1, with D possibly TRBD2 on 5 matching bases. Germline-derived CDR1 and CDR2 are LGHDT and YNNKEL (reference sequence). The V end lost 5 bases, the J end lost 3 bases, and 23 bases lay between the germline ends. The CDR3 is 18 amino acids. The CDR3 DNA is TGTGCCAGCAGCTCCCCGGCTAGCCCACAGAGCTTCTACAATGAGCAGTTCTTC. As protein: CASSSPASPQSFYNEQFF.

As regards this clonotype: The CDR3 ends on some other residue instead of the conserved phenylalanine or tryptophan, so this is likely a read error. V is TRBV6-1 and J is TRBJ2-3; D is unclear. V dropped 6 bases and J dropped 2 bases, with 9 bases sitting between them. Germline CDR1 reads MNHNS; CDR2 reads SASEGT. This CDR3 region has 13 residues. In nucleotides, the CDR3 is TGTGCCAGCAGCCACAGCTTCACAGATACGCAGTATCTT. It codes for CASSHSFTDTQYL.

This clonotype was observed a few times. The V gene is TRBV9, the J gene TRBJ2-7, with D tentatively TRBD1 (6 bases). Looked up from germline, CDR1 is SGDLS and CDR2 is YYNGEE. The CDR3 runs to 15 residues. V was trimmed by 2 bases and J by 1 base, leaving 13 bases between them. As DNA, the CDR3 is TGTGCCAGCAGCGTGGGACATGTTGGGTCCTACGAGCAGTACTTC. Its translation: CASSVGHVGSYEQYF.

This chain connects TRBV29-1 to TRBJ2-1; 9 bases are shared with TRBD2. Germline CDR1 and CDR2: SQVTM and ANQGSEA. The CDR3 sequence is 14 residues long. J gave up 5 bases and V 7 bases, and 9 bases lay outside the gene matches. DNA of the CDR3: TGCAGCGCTGACGGGGCTAGCGGGAACAATGAGCAGTTCTTC. Translated, it gives CSADGASGNNEQFF.

This clonotype was detected a few times. V gene TRBV18 combines with J gene TRBJ2-2; TRBD2 aligns across 7 bases. With 4 bases clipped from V and 0 bases from J, the junction kept 5 bases outside the gene matches. The CDR3 extends over 16 amino acids. CDR1 and CDR2 (germline): KGHSH, LQKENI. CDR3 coding DNA: TGTGCCAGCTCACAGGAGCTAGCGGCGAACACCGGGGAGCTGTTTTTT. Protein product: CASSQELAANTGELFF. The full variable domain, with the rest looked up from reference TRBV18 and TRBJ2-2, is NAGVMQNPRHLVRRRGQEARLRCSPMKGHSHVYWYRQLPEEGLKFMVYLQKENIIDESGMPKERFSAEFPKEGPSILRIQQVVRGDSAAYFCASSQELAANTGELFFGEGSRLTVL.

Here the CDR3 DNA reads TGTGCCAGCAGCCCCACTAGCGGGAGGAGCTCCTACGAGCAGTACTTC. Translating gives CASSPTSGRSSYEQYF. V and J are TRBV2 and TRBJ2-7; 12 nucleotides line up with TRBD2. With 6 bases clipped from V and 0 bases from J, the junction kept 6 bases outside the gene matches. Germline V gives CDR1 SNHLY, CDR2 FYNNEI. The CDR3 runs 16 residues. The full variable domain, rest sourced from reference TRBV2 and TRBJ2-7, is EPEVTQTPSHQVTQMGQEVILRCVPISNHLYFYWYRQILGQKVEFLVSFYNNEISEKSEIFDDQFSVERPDGSNFTLKIRSTKLEDSAMYFCASSPTSGRSSYEQYFGPGTRLTVT.

This clonotype was counted only a few times. The V call is TRBV3-1, the J call TRBJ2-7; no clear D. This CDR3 has 14 residues. With 5 bases removed from V and 2 bases from J, the gap between germline ends came to 13 bases. Germline V gene lookup returns CDR1 LGHDT and CDR2 YNNKEL (reference sequence). This CDR3 is CASSDRTRTYEQYF. In DNA form, the CDR3 reads TGTGCCAGCAGCGACCGGACGAGAACCTACGAGCAGTACTTC.